This T cell receptor beta chain was observed in a study of T-cell memory formation after mild COVID-19. CDR1 is LNHDA, CDR2 SQIVND, per germline (reference sequence). Trimming took off 3 bases at V and 5 bases at J, with 10 bases between the two ends. This CDR3 spans 13 amino acids. This clonotype was picked up a small number of times. Its antigen is as yet unknown. Using constant-segment primers, 5'RACE produced TCR alpha and TCR beta cDNA libraries carrying sample barcodes and UMIs. TCRdb reprocessed the 5' RACE reads via MiXCR and lists one record per CDR3 protein. The table lists 200,000 to 250,000 distinct CDR3 sequences, roughly 15% of them singletons. Study-wide findings and caveats: CD4+ bias marked clones expanding day 15 to 37, unlike balanced contracting clones. Cross-reactive memory apparently joined, as some responding clones appeared in pre-infection memory.

The clonotype was recovered from an adult woman who had mild COVID-19 (a few samples of this study predate the infection). Cell type and time point are not known. The J gene is TRBJ2-5, the V gene TRBV19; possibly TRBD1 or TRBD2 for D (5 bases each). Sequenced: PBMCs or a T cell subset sorted from them (not recorded which). DNA for the CDR3: TGTGCCAGTAGTATTAAGGGACGGGAGACCCAGTACTTC. Translated, it gives CASSIKGRETQYF.